This T cell receptor beta chain derives from a study of shared clonotypes between healthy human individuals. There are 19 residues in the CDR3. The V gene's germline CDR1 is KGHSH and CDR2 LQKENI. J was trimmed by 2 bases and V by 2 bases; bases with no gene match: 17. Original processing notes: In the immunoSEQ data, sequences were junction-only and lacked quality scores, so filtering differed. Libraries were prepared by immunoSEQ multiplex PCR; TCRdb keeps only in-frame clonotypes and omits some of them. That table is the source of V, J and clone size, and D and trimming were worked out from the DNA. Of about 1,500,000 clones detected, roughly 96% appear once; the ten largest clones hold more than 0.9%.

This TCR was sampled from a man younger than 40 in good health. The material sequenced was naive CD4+ T cells sorted from blood. The subset denotes: CD45RA+ positively selected. The chain recombines TRBV18 with TRBJ1-1; 7 bases map to TRBD1. The CDR3 here is CASSPRVRDRLMGNTEAFF. The CDR3, as DNA: TGTGCCAGCTCACCAAGAGTCCGGGACAGACTAATGGGAAACACTGAAGCTTTCTTT. Full variable domain (outside the CDR3, taken from reference TRBV18 and TRBJ1-1): NAGVMQNPRHLVRRRGQEARLRCSPMKGHSHVYWYRQLPEEGLKFMVYLQKENIIDESGMPKERFSAEFPKEGPSILRIQQVVRGDSAAYFCASSPRVRDRLMGNTEAFFGQGTRLTVV.